The 5 T cell receptor beta chains presented below share a single source sample, sequenced in a study of blood T cell repertoires in COVID-19. Repertoires were generated with immunoSEQ multiplex PCR, while TCRdb's copy carries only in-frame clones and drops some. The profile shows roughly 200,000 clones, roughly four fifths of them singletons. Input material: peripheral blood. These receptors all stem from a man aged 45-60 years who had recovered from COVID-19.

As DNA, the CDR3 is TGTGCCAGCAGCGCCAATATCGGAGGAGCTAATGAAAAACTGTTTTTT. It encodes CASSANIGGANEKLFF. This chain joins TRBV5-5 and TRBJ1-4; D is undetermined. This CDR3 is 16 amino acids long. Germline CDR1 SGHKS, CDR2 YYEKEE (reference sequence). V lost 4 bases to trimming and J lost 3 bases, with 16 bases between them.

J is TRBJ2-7 and V is TRBV28; 9 nucleotides align to TRBD1. J lost 4 bases, V lost 6 bases, and 7 bases had no gene match. This CDR3 is 14 amino acids long. Germline V gene data show CDR1 as MDHEN and CDR2 as SYDVKM. The CDR3 region is CASSPWDRVYEQYF. Here the CDR3 DNA reads TGTGCCAGCAGCCCCTGGGACAGGGTGTACGAGCAGTACTTC.

The gene calls are TRBV11-2 and TRBJ2-1; TRBD1 agrees at 9 bases. After removal of 5 bases from V and 7 bases from J, the junction contained 9 bases not matched to a gene. Germline CDR1 SGHAT, CDR2 FQNNGV. This CDR3 spans 15 amino acids. CDR3 DNA: TGTGCCAGCAGCGGTACCTGGGACAGGGTAAATGAGCAGTTCTTC. Protein: CASSGTWDRVNEQFF.

The chain recombines TRBV7-8 with TRBJ1-1, with D perhaps matching TRBD1 (5 bases). This CDR3 region has 17 residues. Trimming shortened V by 0 bases and J by 3 bases, and 17 bases separated the two germline ends. Germline CDR1 is SGHVS and CDR2 is FQNEAQ. CDR3 in amino acids: CASSLAQESRGYTEAFF. The CDR3 nucleotides read TGTGCCAGCAGCTTAGCACAGGAGTCGCGGGGGTACACTGAAGCTTTCTTT.

A single count supports this clone. V and J are TRBV18 and TRBJ1-5; D ambiguous. The germline V and J ends were trimmed by 4 bases and 3 bases, with 7 bases remaining between them. CDR1 and CDR2 from the germline V gene are KGHSH and LQKENI. The length of the CDR3 is 13 residues. CDR3: CASSLRNNQPQHF. The CDR3 DNA follows: TGTGCCAGCTCACTCAGGAACAATCAGCCCCAGCATTTT.